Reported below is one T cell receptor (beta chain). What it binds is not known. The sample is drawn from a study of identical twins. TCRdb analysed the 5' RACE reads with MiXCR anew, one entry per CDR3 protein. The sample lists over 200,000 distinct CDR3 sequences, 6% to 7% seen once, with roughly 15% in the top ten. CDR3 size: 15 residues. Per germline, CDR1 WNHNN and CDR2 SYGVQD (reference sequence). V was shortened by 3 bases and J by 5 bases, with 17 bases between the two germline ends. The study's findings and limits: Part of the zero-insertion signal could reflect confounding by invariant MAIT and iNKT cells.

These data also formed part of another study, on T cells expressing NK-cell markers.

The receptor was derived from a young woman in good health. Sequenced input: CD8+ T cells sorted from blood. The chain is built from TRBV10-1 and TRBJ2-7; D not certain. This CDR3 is CASSDVRAPDHEQYF. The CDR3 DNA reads TGCGCCAGCAGTGATGTCCGAGCCCCCGATCACGAGCAGTACTTC.